The 28 T cell receptor beta chains below were found in one sample sequenced in a study of cytomegalovirus exposure and HLA in healthy donors. With 60 Vbeta and 13 Jbeta primers, the PCR was carried out. Only in-frame clones appear in the TCRdb table, and some are missing; sequencing was by immunoSEQ multiplex PCR. The sample includes over 150,000 clones, 80% of them seen just once. The sample comprised PBMCs. The origin of the receptors is a boy younger than 18 in good health and CMV-seronegative.

This chain joins TRBV10-3 and TRBJ1-2, with 9 bases aligning to TRBD1. V dropped 6 bases and J dropped 6; count of bases not matched to a gene: 11. Germline V gives CDR1 ENHRY, CDR2 SYGVKD. The CDR3 is made up of 15 amino acids. CDR3 region: CAIREAGQGANGYTF. CDR3 nucleotide sequence: TGTGCCATCAGGGAGGCGGGACAGGGAGCGAATGGCTACACCTTC.

This sequence joins TRBV19 and TRBJ2-7; maybe TRBD1 (5 bases). CDR3 size: 14 residues. CDR1 and CDR2 (germline): LNHDA, SQIVND (reference sequence). Trimming took 3 bases from V and 5 from J, leaving 14 bases between them. The CDR3 here is CASSIGREIDEQYF. The CDR3 nucleotides read TGTGCCAGTAGTATCGGCAGGGAAATCGACGAGCAGTACTTC.

The rearrangement uses TRBV5-1 and TRBJ2-3, with TRBD2 matching 12 bases. This CDR3 has 17 residues. V lost 0 bases to trimming and J lost 0 bases; unmatched junction nucleotides: 2. CDR1 SGHRS and CDR2 YFSETQ come from the germline V gene. As DNA, the CDR3 is TGCGCCAGCAGCTTGGCGACTAGCGGGGGTAGCACAGATACGCAGTATTTT. Its protein product is CASSLATSGGSTDTQYF. The full variable domain, rest sourced from reference TRBV5-1 and TRBJ2-3, is KAGVTQTPRYLIKTRGQQVTLSCSPISGHRSVSWYQQTPGQGLQFLFEYFSETQRNKGNFPGRFSGRQFSNSRSEMNVSTLELGDSALYLCASSLATSGGSTDTQYFGPGTRLTVL.

The chain recombines TRBV6-4 with TRBJ2-3; 9 nucleotides line up with TRBD1. The germline CDR1 and CDR2 sequences are MRHNA and SNTAGT. With 3 bases clipped from V and 5 bases from J, the junction kept 6 bases outside the gene matches. The CDR3 is 15 amino acids. CDR3 bases: TGTGCCAGCAGTGAACAGGGGGCGGTAGGAGATACGCAGTATTTT. It yields the protein CASSEQGAVGDTQYF.

This clone was seen just once. The genes are TRBV5-8 and TRBJ1-5; TRBD1 is a possible D gene (5 bases). The CDR3 spans 18 residues. The germline V gene encodes CDR1 SGHTS and CDR2 YDEGEE. V lost 5 bases, J lost 1 base, and 22 bases lay in between. The CDR3 loop is CASRSWNQGSVSNQPQHF. The CDR3 DNA sequence: TGTGCCAGCAGATCGTGGAATCAGGGTTCGGTAAGCAATCAGCCCCAGCATTTT.

V is TRBV10-3 and J is TRBJ2-6, with D perhaps matching TRBD1 (5 bases). Trimming took 2 bases from V and 4 from J, leaving 9 bases between them. The CDR3 spans 15 residues. Germline-derived CDR1 and CDR2 are ENHRY and SYGVKD. CDR3 bases: TGTGCCATCAGTGAGGACAGTGCGGGGGCCAACGTCCTGACTTTC. This gives the protein CAISEDSAGANVLTF.

The chain recombines TRBV4-3 with TRBJ1-2; 7 nucleotides line up with TRBD1. The germline V gene has CDR1 LGHNA and CDR2 YSLEER. CDR3 size: 17 residues. V was pared by 1 base and J by 3 bases, with 11 bases of the junction left unmatched. CDR3 DNA sequence: TGCGCCAGCAGCCAAGTGTTCCCGGGACAGACTGACTATGGCTACACCTTC. Its protein is CASSQVFPGQTDYGYTF.

In its sample, this clone was seen once. J is TRBJ2-5 and V is TRBV5-6; 9 positions match TRBD2. The V segment lost 4 bases and the J segment 4 bases; nucleotides outside the gene matches: 5. There are 14 residues in the CDR3. CDR1 and CDR2 from the germline V gene are SGHDT and YYEEEE. Written as DNA, the CDR3 is TGTGCCAGCAGCCGCGGGACTAGCAGAGAGACCCAGTACTTC. It specifies CASSRGTSRETQYF.

This clone was seen more than once but under ten times. The chain uses TRBV7-9 and TRBJ1-4; 7 positions match TRBD1. Trimming removed 5 bases from V and 4 bases from J; junction bases left unmatched: 7. The CDR3 runs to 15 residues. Germline V gene data show CDR1 as SEHNR and CDR2 as FQNEAQ (reference sequence). CDR3 in DNA: TGTGCCAGCAGCCTCGGGACAGTTCTTAATGAAAAACTGTTTTTT. This codes for CASSLGTVLNEKLFF.

The CDR3 spells CASRPGLFMNEQFF. CDR3 coding DNA: TGTGCCAGTAGGCCGGGACTATTTATGAATGAGCAGTTCTTC. The chain carries TRBV19 and TRBJ2-1; 7 positions match TRBD2. CDR3 length equals 14 residues. Germline V CDR1 and CDR2: LNHDA, SQIVND (reference sequence). The J segment lost 7 bases and the V segment lost 6 bases, leaving 9 bases of the junction unmatched.

The chain is built from TRBV10-2 and TRBJ2-7; 10 bases line up with TRBD2. The CDR3 sequence is 16 residues long. J gave up 3 bases and V 0 bases, and 5 bases lay outside the gene matches. CDR1 is WSHSY, CDR2 SAAADI, per germline. The CDR3 sequence: CASSESRTSGSYEQYF. The CDR3, as DNA: TGCGCCAGCAGTGAGTCTCGGACTAGCGGTAGCTACGAGCAGTACTTC.

The chain carries TRBV4-1 and TRBJ1-1; unclear D gene. The V and J ends lost 1 base and 4 bases respectively, with 10 bases between them. The CDR3 totals 14 residues. Germline CDR1 MGHRA, CDR2 YSYEKL. DNA of the CDR3: TGCGCCAGCAGCCAAGTCCCAGGTTTCACTGAAGCTTTCTTT. It yields the protein CASSQVPGFTEAFF.

This clone was found once. The chain carries TRBV7-9 and TRBJ2-1, with TRBD2 matching over 8 bases. The length of the CDR3 is 15 residues. CDR1 and CDR2 (germline): SEHNR, FQNEAQ (reference sequence). V lost 1 base to trimming and J lost 7 bases; unmatched junction nucleotides: 6. The CDR3 DNA sequence: TGTGCCAGCAGCTTAGGAGCGGGAGTCGGTAATGAGCAGTTCTTC. Protein: CASSLGAGVGNEQFF.

The chain uses TRBV13 and TRBJ2-1; D is unresolved. Germline CDR1 is PRHDT and CDR2 is FYEKMQ (reference sequence). V was shortened by 6 bases and J by 8 bases, with 8 bases between the two germline ends. The CDR3 is 11 amino acids. The CDR3 here is CASRPEYEQFF. CDR3 sequence (DNA): TGTGCCAGCAGGCCGGAGTATGAGCAGTTCTTC.

The chain combines TRBV15 with TRBJ2-7; 12 bases agree with TRBD2. The CDR3 spans 15 residues. Germline-derived CDR1 and CDR2 are LNHNV and YYDKDF (reference sequence). V shed 5 bases and J 3 bases; nucleotides not matched to a gene: 5. CDR3 region: CATSSRTSGIYEQYF. The CDR3 DNA reads TGTGCCACCAGCTCCCGGACTAGCGGGATCTACGAGCAGTACTTC.

The rearrangement joins TRBV2 to TRBJ2-5, with D tentatively TRBD1 (6 bases). The germline V gene has CDR1 SNHLY and CDR2 FYNNEI. V was shortened by 3 bases and J by 7 bases, with 12 bases between the two germline ends. This CDR3 region has 13 residues. CDR3 loop: CASSEGAGWTQYF. CDR3 nucleotide sequence: TGTGCCAGCAGTGAGGGGGCCGGATGGACCCAGTACTTC.

V gene TRBV14 combines with J gene TRBJ1-6; maybe TRBD1 (6 bases). The length of the CDR3 is 16 residues. V shed 1 base and J shed 10 bases, with 17 bases lying between them. The germline gives CDR1 SGHDN, CDR2 FVKESK. This CDR3 is CASSQGRSGTGSPLHF. The CDR3 DNA follows: TGTGCCAGCAGCCAAGGACGATCAGGCACAGGGTCACCCCTCCACTTT.

This clone was picked up a small number of times. This chain joins TRBV28 and TRBJ2-1, with a tentative D call TRBD2 (6 bases). The V and J ends lost 6 bases and 6 bases respectively, with 18 bases between them. The CDR3 consists of 15 residues. Germline lookup yields CDR1 MDHEN and CDR2 SYDVKM. The CDR3 region has the DNA TGTGCCAGCAGAGCCGGAGGGGCTGCTACCAATGAGCAGTTCTTC. This gives the protein CASRAGGAATNEQFF.

The chain is built from TRBV29-1 and TRBJ1-1, with D hard to call. The CDR3 is 13 amino acids. The germline gives CDR1 SQVTM, CDR2 ANQGSEA. V lost 3 bases and J 4 bases, leaving 12 bases between the germline ends. The CDR3 sequence is CSVDGRPRTEAFF. The CDR3 DNA sequence: TGCAGCGTTGACGGCAGGCCTCGCACTGAAGCTTTCTTT.

V gene TRBV7-9 combines with J gene TRBJ2-3; 8 nucleotides match TRBD1. V was pared by 4 bases and J by 2 bases, with 2 bases of the junction left unmatched. There are 14 residues in the CDR3. Per germline, CDR1 SEHNR and CDR2 FQNEAQ (reference sequence). For the CDR3, the DNA is TGTGCCAGCAGCTCGGACAGGGACACAGATACGCAGTATTTT. Its translation is CASSSDRDTDTQYF. The whole variable domain, filled in from reference TRBV7-9 and TRBJ2-3, reads DTGVSQNPRHKITKRGQNVTFRCDPISEHNRLYWYRQTLGQGPEFLTYFQNEAQLEKSRLLSDRFSAERPKGSFSTLEIQRTEQGDSAMYLCASSSDRDTDTQYFGPGTRLTVL.

The chain links TRBV5-1 to TRBJ1-1, with 8 bases identical to TRBD1. The germline CDR1 and CDR2 sequences are SGHRS and YFSETQ. V lost 3 bases, J lost 6 bases, and 10 bases stayed unmatched. The CDR3 spans 15 residues. The CDR3 sequence: CASSSEDRGFSEAFF. Here the CDR3 DNA reads TGCGCCAGCAGCTCCGAAGACAGGGGATTCTCTGAAGCTTTCTTT.

This clone was observed a few times. V and J are TRBV14 and TRBJ1-1, with 8 bases fitting TRBD1. The CDR3 consists of 21 residues. Per germline, CDR1 SGHDN and CDR2 FVKESK. Unmatched junction bases numbered 19, after V lost 0 bases and J lost 1 base. This CDR3 reads CASSQDGVIGQGVFSNTEAFF. The CDR3 nucleotides read TGTGCCAGCAGCCAAGATGGGGTTATTGGACAGGGAGTTTTTTCGAACACTGAAGCTTTCTTT.

As for this clone: In the same sample, other DNA sequences code for this CDR3. The chain uses TRBV27 and TRBJ2-3, with a possible D match to TRBD2 (6 bases). The germline V gene encodes CDR1 MNHEY and CDR2 SMNVEV (reference sequence). Trimming left V 0 bases short and J 3 bases short, with 7 bases between. This CDR3 region has 14 residues. The CDR3 DNA reads TGTGCCAGCAGTTTATCGCTAGCGACAGATACGCAGTATTTT. Translation: CASSLSLATDTQYF.

The chain carries TRBV7-9 and TRBJ1-2; 7 bases are shared with TRBD1. After removal of 2 bases from V and 4 bases from J, the junction contained 7 bases not matched to a gene. The CDR3 is 15 amino acids. The germline gives CDR1 SEHNR, CDR2 FQNEAQ (reference sequence). The DNA of the CDR3 is TGTGCCAGCAGCTTAATCTGGGGGGACAGCTATGGCTACACCTTC. Its protein product is CASSLIWGDSYGYTF.

This rearrangement joins TRBV5-6 to TRBJ1-2; D ambiguous. Between the trimmed V and J ends, which lost 4 bases and 8 bases, there was a span of 18 bases. The CDR3 is 14 amino acids. Germline values: CDR1 SGHDT, CDR2 YYEEEE. CDR3 sequence: CASSVGRGLNGYTF. In nucleotides, the CDR3 is TGTGCCAGCAGCGTAGGAAGAGGGTTAAACGGCTACACCTTC.

The chain recombines TRBV19 with TRBJ1-1; D is uncertain. This CDR3 region has 16 residues. The germline V gene encodes CDR1 LNHDA and CDR2 SQIVND (reference sequence). The V gene lost 0 bases and the J gene lost 2 bases, with 13 bases spanning the gap. As DNA, the CDR3 is TGTGCCAGTAGTATAGAGGGTATGGGCAGTAACACTGAAGCTTTCTTT. Translating gives CASSIEGMGSNTEAFF.

This rearrangement joins TRBV5-4 to TRBJ2-5, with TRBD1 as a possible D gene (6 bases). Trimming removed 4 bases from V and 1 base from J, with 11 bases in between. This CDR3 has 14 amino acids. Germline values: CDR1 SGHNT, CDR2 YYREEE (reference sequence). DNA of the CDR3: TGTGCCAGCAGCGGGAGCAGGGGCCAAGAGACCCAGTACTTC. Its protein is CASSGSRGQETQYF.

The J gene is TRBJ1-3, the V gene TRBV7-9, with 12 bases identical to TRBD1. V lost 5 bases and J lost 4; bases outside the gene matches: 15. CDR1 is SEHNR, CDR2 FQNEAQ, per germline (reference sequence). The CDR3 is made up of 19 amino acids. The CDR3 region has the DNA TGTGCCAGCAGCCCCTCCTACGTCCGGGACAGGGGGCCCGGAAACACCATATATTTT. It yields the protein CASSPSYVRDRGPGNTIYF.